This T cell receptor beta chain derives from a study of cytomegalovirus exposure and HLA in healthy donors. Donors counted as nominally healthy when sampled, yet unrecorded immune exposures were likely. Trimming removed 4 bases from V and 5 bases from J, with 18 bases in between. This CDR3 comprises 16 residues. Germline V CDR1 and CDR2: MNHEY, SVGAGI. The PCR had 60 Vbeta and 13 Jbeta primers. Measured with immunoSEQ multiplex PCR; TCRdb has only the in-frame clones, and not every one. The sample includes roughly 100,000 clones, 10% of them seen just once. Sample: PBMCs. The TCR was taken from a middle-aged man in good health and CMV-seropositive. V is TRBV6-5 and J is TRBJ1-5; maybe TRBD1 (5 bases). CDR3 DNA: TGTGCCAGCAGTTCCACGGGCCCTCGGGGGTATCAGCCCCAGCATTTT. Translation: CASSSTGPRGYQPQHF.